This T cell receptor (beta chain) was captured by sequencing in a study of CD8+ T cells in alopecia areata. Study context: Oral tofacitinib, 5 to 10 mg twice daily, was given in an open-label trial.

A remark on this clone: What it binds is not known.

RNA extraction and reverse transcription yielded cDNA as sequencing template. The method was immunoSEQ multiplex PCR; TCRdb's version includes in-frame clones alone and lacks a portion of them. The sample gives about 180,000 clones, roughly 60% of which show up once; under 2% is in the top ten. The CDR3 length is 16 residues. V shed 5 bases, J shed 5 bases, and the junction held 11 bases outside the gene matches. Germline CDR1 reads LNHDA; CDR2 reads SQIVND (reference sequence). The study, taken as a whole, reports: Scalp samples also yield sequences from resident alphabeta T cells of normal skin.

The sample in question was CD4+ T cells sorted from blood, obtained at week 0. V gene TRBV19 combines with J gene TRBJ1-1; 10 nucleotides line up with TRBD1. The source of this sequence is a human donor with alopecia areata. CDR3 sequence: CASSAPDGQGGTEAFF. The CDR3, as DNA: TGTGCCAGTAGTGCCCCGGACGGACAGGGGGGGACTGAAGCTTTCTTT.